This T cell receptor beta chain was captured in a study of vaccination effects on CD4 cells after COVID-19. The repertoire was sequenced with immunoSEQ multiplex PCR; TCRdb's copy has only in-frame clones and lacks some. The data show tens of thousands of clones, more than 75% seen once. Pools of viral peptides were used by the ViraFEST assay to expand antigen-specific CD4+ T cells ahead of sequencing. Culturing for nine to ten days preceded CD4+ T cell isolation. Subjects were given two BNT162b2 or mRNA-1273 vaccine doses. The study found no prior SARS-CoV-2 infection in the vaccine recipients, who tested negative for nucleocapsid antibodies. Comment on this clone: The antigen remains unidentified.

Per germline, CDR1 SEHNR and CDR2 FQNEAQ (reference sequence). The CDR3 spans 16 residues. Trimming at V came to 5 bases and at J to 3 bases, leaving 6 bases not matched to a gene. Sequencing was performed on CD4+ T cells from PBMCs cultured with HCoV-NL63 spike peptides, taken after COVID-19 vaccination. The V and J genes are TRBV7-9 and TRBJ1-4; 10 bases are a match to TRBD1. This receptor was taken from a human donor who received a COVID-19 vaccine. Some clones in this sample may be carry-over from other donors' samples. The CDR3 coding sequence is TGTGCCAGCAGCCAGGGGGACAGGGGTTCTAATGAAAAACTGTTTTTT. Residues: CASSQGDRGSNEKLFF.